This T cell receptor (beta chain) was captured by sequencing in a study of cytomegalovirus exposure and HLA in healthy donors (dated by TCRdb to 2015 to 2018). In terms of the full investigation: An earlier analysis of approximately 640 of the donors reported 250 to 300 Gb of sequence data and some 120 million unique TCR beta sequences from some 180 million T cells. The number of typed donors differed by locus: about 620-630 for A, B, C, DRB1 and DQB1; 500 to 550 for DQA1; approximately 610 for DPA1; and roughly 450 for DPB1. Among some 400 genotyped donors of the cohort, an average of about 240,000 unique TCR beta nucleotide sequences was sequenced per donor, of which roughly 18% were non-productive. An early release covering around 630 HLA-typed donors comprised about 300 gigabases of sequencing data and 85 million or so unique TCR sequences. Donor age, sex, ethnicity and CMV serostatus were collected together with the repertoire data. Genome-wide SNP genotypes for about three fifths of the 666 donors were used in a later genetic analysis, which treated that subset as a discovery cohort. The study was designed to test whether signatures of past pathogen exposure could be identified by cataloging public T cell receptors. The study combined high-throughput TCR immunosequencing, statistical association of individual TCRs with disease status, and machine learning to predict cytomegalovirus infection status. Because of strong linkage in the cohort, 4 to 6 DR-DQ haplotypes were treated as single units for association and clustering. Class I and class II HLA loci were covered by the typing at four-digit resolution. Among the roughly 390 genotyped donors, approximately 81% belonged to the genetic ancestry cluster associated with self-reported Caucasian donors. Every repertoire in the discovery cohort had been generated on one and the same sequencing platform. To study patterns of TCR occurrence, a later analysis re-analyzed previously published TCR beta repertoires from around 700 donors and added high-resolution HLA genotyping. Rather than using new phenotypic data, the later analysis identified candidate immune exposures from TCR beta sequences and from how often those sequences occurred across donors. The T cell repertoires of 550 to 850 subjects were profiled by immunosequencing and related to cytomegalovirus serostatus. In addition to the first cohort of approximately 650 subjects, a separate validation cohort of 130 or so different subjects was used. An earlier analysis of more than 450 of the donors used high-throughput TCR beta sequencing to judge whether each TCR beta V gene segment behaved as functional or pseudogenic.

Via the germline V gene (reference sequence), CDR1 is GTSNPN and CDR2 SVGIG. At the junction V is shortened by 1 base and J by 8 bases; bases outside the gene matches: 8. From its cysteine to its phenylalanine, the CDR3 spans 14 amino acids. Only CDR3 DNA is held: 42 bases, read in frame from base 1. Libraries were constructed by the immunoSEQ multiplex PCR assay. For the multiplex PCR, a mixture combining 60 forward primers for TCR Vbeta segments and 13 reverse primers for TCR Jbeta segments was used. A multiplex PCR assay on genomic DNA amplified the CDR3 region of rearranged TCR beta genes. The Illumina HiSeq System was used to sequence the amplified TCR beta libraries as 87-base-pair reads. In the original analysis: Across the 700 or so repertoires, a later analysis counted 80 million or so unique TCR beta chains, roughly 11 million of which were shared by at least two donors. Raw reads were error-corrected and collapsed into unique sequences by a nearest-neighbor algorithm in which closely related sequences were merged to remove PCR and sequencing errors. To assign V, D and J gene segments, CDR3 sequences were aligned to IMGT reference sequences. For a sequence to be retained, a match of at least six nucleotides to both a V gene segment and a J gene segment was required. A rearrangement was called productive if the CDR3 had no stop codons and remained in frame with V and J, and every other rearrangement was called non-productive. CDR3 was defined by IMGT convention, running from the second conserved V-encoded cysteine to the conserved J-encoded phenylalanine. The earlier analysis of fewer than 750 of the donors excluded sequences that lacked an unambiguous match to a single V gene segment. An earlier analysis of a few hundred of the donors called V segments functional above 56.7% productive rearrangements and segregating when the between-donor standard deviation exceeded 5%. A statistical classification framework was developed to diagnose cytomegalovirus status using the catalog of TCR beta chain sequences. In a later analysis, TCR nucleotide sequences were compared against IMGT/GENE-DB human TR gene sequences so that V and J genes could be assigned. Using the TCRdist pipeline, a later analysis assigned CDR3 sequences along with most-parsimonious VDJ recombination scenarios. A later analysis defined each TCR beta chain by its CDR3 amino acid sequence plus V-gene family, and excluded reads lacking a unique V-gene family. As a way to deal with suspected cross-contamination and a sequencing artifact, a later analysis dropped hundreds of nucleotide sequences that were highly shared and had low generation probability. A later analysis calculated a clonal expansion index for each public chain from normalized within-repertoire ranks of inferred template counts. Generation probabilities in a later analysis came from a VDJ recombination model fitted to out-of-frame rearrangements, and those results were checked against IGoR. In a later analysis, hypergeometric tests were used to score TCR-TCR, TCR-HLA and TCR-CMV co-occurrence, with a repertoire-size bias correction applied to TCR pairs. In a later analysis, false discovery rates were estimated by permuting HLA or CMV assignments 20 times. In a later analysis, co-occurring TCRs were grouped using DBSCAN, with TCRdist sequence similarity added in when clustering inside HLA-allele-positive subsets. Repertoires with fewer than 30,000 or more than 120,000 public chains were left out of co-occurrence clustering, as were five repertoires with anomalous nucleotide sharing. TCRdb carries this immuneACCESS record with in-frame sequences only. Its versions omit some clonotypes, under half of them owing to an unresolved V gene in the studies checked, with the rest unexplained. Clonal size and the V and J genes are those of that table, whereas D and trimming came from the DNA. In all, the sample holds 150,000 to 200,000 clones, and about 80% of those were seen once. Clones ranked in the top ten supply approximately 6.8% of the sample.

Points the paper makes about the study in general: Because counts were too low, roughly 16 rarely observed V segments, including chromosome 9 orphons, were left out of the earlier analysis of 587 of the donors. A cluster of highly shared sequence variants was judged likely to represent a technical artifact of the sequencing pipeline. Some IMGT-functional V segments, including TRBV6-2 and TRBV6-3, could not be told apart with the 87-base-pair reads, so those segments were excluded. A further reported finding was that TCR beta sequences accurately predicted the HLA-A and HLA-B alleles for most subjects in the first cohort. Linkage disequilibrium might explain the correlated functional status among segregating V segments, but an unknown experimental factor could not be ruled out. Cytomegalovirus status was reported to be diagnosed by the classifier with high specificity and sensitivity in both the original and validation cohorts. Roughly uniform sequencing depth across donors was assumed in presence/absence analyses, although this assumption may not hold. Most TCR sequences were seen in very few donors, while some public TCRs were found in many individuals. CMV serostatus was the only immune exposure information available for the cohort. Most CMV-associated TCR beta chains appeared to be HLA-restricted in a later analysis, and the HLA associations seemed to be driven largely by CMV exposure. In a later analysis, the rate of TCR association differed among HLA loci, with DRB1 alleles having the most associated TCRs and HLA-C alleles having the fewest. A later analysis found that HLA-associated TCR beta chains were more clonally expanded and had lower generation probabilities than equally common non-associated chains. Several of the top co-occurrence clusters appeared to be linked to parvovirus B19, influenza, CMV and Epstein-Barr virus, according to a later analysis. When HLA alleles, especially DR and DQ, strongly co-occurred, TCR associations were difficult to assign to individual alleles. According to the authors, the approach could potentially be generalized to other disease states and immunological phenotypes. A later genetic analysis reported fewer N-insertions in productive TCRs among donors in an Asian-associated ancestry cluster than the approximately 700-donor mean. Specific HLA alleles were associated with roughly 16,000 TCR beta sequences at a false discovery rate of 0.05 in a later analysis. A few of the identified cytomegalovirus-associated TCR beta chains were confirmed in vitro to be specific for cytomegalovirus antigens. HLA typing was unavailable for some donors at each locus, so association tests used only the typed subset. An earlier analysis of some 560 of the donors showed that most TCR beta V segments appeared in productive rearrangements either about 87% or about 30% of the time, which broadly matched IMGT annotations. The study listed 164 TCR beta chains as associated with cytomegalovirus. An association between a missense DCLRE1C variant and V-gene and J-gene trimming of TCR beta chains was found in a later genetic analysis and replicated in an independent cohort. Only TCR beta chains were sequenced in this cohort, and the absence of alpha or paired-chain data limited detectable features.

This clone came up a few times. Its antigen is currently not known. Base qualities were left out, and no much larger clone turns up one base away. The cohort comprised 666 healthy bone marrow donors. At the time of sampling, all cohort members were nominally healthy, though unrecorded immune exposures were likely present. The donor tested CMV seropositive, placing the donor among the 250 to 350 seropositive members of the cohort. Every donor gave a peripheral blood sample, and the peripheral blood mononuclear cells from that sample were used for TCR beta sequencing. Genomic DNA was extracted from the blood cell samples with the Qiagen DNeasy Blood Extraction Kit.

Rearrangement joined TRBV30 to TRBJ1-1; 9 bases in the middle match TRBD1. Specimen: PBMCs. The clonotype comes from a man aged 30 to 39 in good health and CMV-seropositive. CDR3 protein: CAWSGDMTGGEAFF. The nucleotides read TGTGCCTGGAGTGGGGACATGACAGGGGGGGAAGCTTTCTTT.